This is a list of T cell receptor beta chains from one sample in a study of T cell changes during pregnancy in multiple sclerosis. The table came from immunoSEQ multiplex PCR; TCRdb's copy has only in-frame clones and leaves some out. The sample yields roughly 28,000 clones, around 89% seen once. The sequenced sample was CD4+ T cells from peripheral blood mononuclear cells, obtained in the first trimester of pregnancy. These receptors came from a female donor in good health, enrolled as a control in a pregnancy study. Both conserved end residues are part of each CDR3. Each record gives: CDR3 protein, CDR3 DNA, V gene, J gene, clone size, D gene. A D gene is named only where the DNA matches it firmly. Rows may omit the clone size; those that give it use once, few, many or a size class.

CDR3: CARSRFRDISNQPQHF
DNA: TGTGCCAGAAGCCGATTCCGGGACATCAGCAATCAGCCCCAGCATTTT
V: TRBV5-3
J: TRBJ1-5
size: NA
D: NA

CDR3: CASSLGRGKNEQYF
DNA: TGTGCCAGCAGCTTAGGCAGGGGGAAGAACGAGCAGTACTTC
V: TRBV13
J: TRBJ2-7
size: once
D: TRBD1

CDR3: CASSPHGGYQFF
DNA: TGTGCCAGCAGCCCCCACGGGGGGTACCAGTTCTTC
V: TRBV5-8
J: TRBJ2-1
size: NA
D: TRBD2

CDR3: CASSQNPQGSSYEQYF
DNA: TGTGCCAGCAGTCAGAACCCTCAGGGGAGCTCCTACGAGCAGTACTTC
V: TRBV5-5
J: TRBJ2-7
size: NA
D: NA

CDR3: CASRDGGTPIAFGYTF
DNA: TGTGCCAGCAGGGACGGGGGGACTCCAATAGCATTTGGCTACACCTTC
V: TRBV6-6
J: TRBJ1-2
size: NA
D: NA

CDR3: CASSSGGMGTDTQYF
DNA: TGTGCCAGCAGCTCAGGGGGCATGGGCACAGATACGCAGTATTTT
V: TRBV7-3
J: TRBJ2-3
size: NA
D: TRBD1

CDR3: CASSQNVPDTQYF
DNA: TGTGCCAGCAGCCAGAACGTCCCAGATACGCAGTATTTT
V: TRBV9
J: TRBJ2-3
size: NA
D: NA

CDR3: CATQSTGDTGELFF
DNA: TGTGCCACCCAGTCGACAGGGGACACCGGGGAGCTGTTTTTT
V: TRBV19
J: TRBJ2-2
size: NA
D: TRBD1

CDR3: CASSMNKGASGELFF
DNA: TGTGCCAGTAGTATGAATAAGGGGGCGTCCGGGGAGCTGTTTTTT
V: TRBV19
J: TRBJ2-2
size: NA
D: TRBD1

CDR3: CASSYSSNEKLFF
DNA: TGTGCCAGCAGTTACTCGAGTAATGAAAAACTGTTTTTT
V: TRBV6-5
J: TRBJ1-4
size: NA
D: NA

CDR3: CASSDSTNNEQFF
DNA: TGTGCCAGCAGTGACTCGACTAACAATGAGCAGTTCTTC
V: TRBV6-4
J: TRBJ2-1
size: NA
D: NA

CDR3: CASSSTSYEQYF
DNA: TGTGCCAGCAGTTCCACATCCTACGAGCAGTACTTC
V: TRBV6-5
J: TRBJ2-7
size: NA
D: NA

CDR3: CASSLPGGSEQFF
DNA: TGTGCCAGCAGCTTACCGGGGGGGAGTGAGCAGTTCTTC
V: TRBV11-1
J: TRBJ2-1
size: NA
D: TRBD2

CDR3: CASGHRDRGYGYTF
DNA: TGTGCTAGTGGCCACCGGGACAGGGGCTATGGCTACACCTTC
V: TRBV12-5
J: TRBJ1-2
size: NA
D: TRBD1

CDR3: CASSLQTGMNFYEQYF
DNA: TGTGCCAGCAGCCTACAGACAGGGATGAATTTCTACGAGCAGTACTTC
V: TRBV9
J: TRBJ2-7
size: NA
D: TRBD1

CDR3: CASRSKGLRRYEQYF
DNA: TGTGCCAGCAGATCGAAGGGACTCCGCCGGTACGAGCAGTACTTC
V: TRBV7-2
J: TRBJ2-7
size: NA
D: NA

CDR3: CASSLVARGGYEQFF
DNA: TGCGCCAGCAGCTTGGTCGCGCGGGGGGGATATGAGCAGTTCTTC
V: TRBV5-1
J: TRBJ2-1
size: NA
D: TRBD2

CDR3: CASSPLGALYNSPLHF
DNA: TGTGCCAGCAGTCCCCTGGGGGCTTTGTATAATTCACCCCTCCACTTT
V: TRBV27
J: TRBJ1-6
size: NA
D: NA

CDR3: CASSRTGGSNTEAFF
DNA: TGCGCCAGCAGCAGAACAGGGGGCTCGAACACTGAAGCTTTCTTT
V: TRBV5-1
J: TRBJ1-1
size: NA
D: TRBD1

CDR3: CSVRQGNEKLFF
DNA: TGCAGCGTGAGACAGGGGAATGAAAAACTGTTTTTT
V: TRBV29-1
J: TRBJ1-4
size: NA
D: TRBD1

CDR3: CASRRDRVSAEQFF
DNA: TGTGCCAGCAGACGGGACAGGGTTTCGGCGGAGCAGTTCTTC
V: TRBV6-6
J: TRBJ2-1
size: NA
D: TRBD1

CDR3: CASNPPGQGPTEQYF
DNA: TGTGCCAGCAACCCCCCGGGACAGGGGCCCACCGAGCAGTACTTC
V: TRBV5-4
J: TRBJ2-7
size: NA
D: TRBD1

CDR3: CASSLSLSNQPQHF
DNA: TGTGCCAGCAGTTTAAGCTTGAGCAATCAGCCCCAGCATTTT
V: TRBV27
J: TRBJ1-5
size: NA
D: NA

CDR3: CASTAAQRDRAPFF
DNA: TGTGCCAGTACCGCGGCCCAAAGAGACAGGGCACCTTTCTTT
V: TRBV19
J: TRBJ1-1
size: NA
D: TRBD1

CDR3: CASSFTLERPSPLHF
DNA: TGTGCCAGCAGCTTTACATTGGAGAGACCTTCACCCCTCCACTTT
V: TRBV7-2
J: TRBJ1-6
size: NA
D: NA

CDR3: CASSQDRGTDTQYF
DNA: TGTGCCAGCAGCCAGGACAGGGGCACAGATACGCAGTATTTT
V: TRBV7-2
J: TRBJ2-3
size: NA
D: TRBD1

CDR3: CASSMGGSLHNTDTQYF
DNA: TGTGCCAGTAGTATGGGAGGATCACTCCATAATACAGATACGCAGTATTTT
V: TRBV19
J: TRBJ2-3
size: NA
D: NA

CDR3: CASSRGLWGNNSPLHF
DNA: TGTGCCAGCAGCCGGGGACTCTGGGGGAATAATTCACCCCTCCACTTT
V: TRBV7-6
J: TRBJ1-6
size: NA
D: NA

CDR3: CASTLYRGSPLHF
DNA: TGTGCCAGCACCCTTTACAGGGGCTCACCCCTCCACTTT
V: TRBV27
J: TRBJ1-6
size: NA
D: TRBD1

CDR3: CASSRSPGDEQYF
DNA: TGTGCCAGCAGCCGGTCCCCGGGGGACGAGCAGTACTTC
V: TRBV5-5
J: TRBJ2-7
size: NA
D: NA

CDR3: CASSPYRDRGSPLHF
DNA: TGTGCCAGCAGCCCCTACCGGGACAGGGGGTCACCCCTCCACTTT
V: TRBV11-2
J: TRBJ1-6
size: NA
D: TRBD1